This record looks at one TCR beta chain sequence and its context. Enrollees, about 18 to 89 years old, lived in approximately 25 US areas. The record originates from a study of blood T cell repertoires in COVID-19. Study as a whole: Donors in the United States, Italy and Spain gave samples during acute or convalescent COVID-19. The cDNA or gDNA used as material had been derived from T cells, B-cell-depleted T cells, or PBMCs.

The V end was cut by 2 bases, the J end by 1 base, with 11 bases between. The length of the CDR3 is 15 residues. Germline V gene sequence: CDR1 SGHAT, CDR2 FQNNGV. How the authors handled the data: Nucleated cell number was recorded as an estimate derived from reference gene primer amplification. Libraries were prepared by immunoSEQ multiplex PCR; TCRdb keeps only in-frame clonotypes and omits some of them. The V and J calls and the clone size are those of that table, but D and trimming were determined from the DNA. There are approximately 210,000 clones in the sample; around 87% occur only once, and less than 8% lies in the top ten.

The TCR was taken from a man under 40 in a cohort exposed to, infected with or recovered from COVID-19 (not recorded which). The chain is built from TRBV11-2 and TRBJ1-1; the D gene is possibly TRBD1 (5 bases). The sequenced sample was PBMCs or T cells enriched from blood (not recorded which). CDR3 bases: TGTGCCAGCAGCTTACACATCGACAGGAACACTGAAGCTTTCTTT. Protein sequence: CASSLHIDRNTEAFF.